The T cell receptor (beta chain) described here comes from a study of T cells after somatic rescue of genetic block. The assay was immunoSEQ multiplex PCR, and TCRdb's table has in-frame clones only and misses some. The sample includes about 67,000 clones, about 90% of them seen just once. Germline lookup yields CDR1 LNHDA and CDR2 SQIVND (reference sequence). This CDR3 is 14 amino acids long. V was clipped by 6 bases and J by 5 bases, with 15 bases between them. Material: peripheral blood mononuclear cells (PBMCs). The TCR originated in a man aged 40-49 years. This chain joins TRBV19 and TRBJ2-3, with D possibly called TRBD1 or TRBD2 (5 bases each). The CDR3 DNA sequence: TGTGCCAGTAGCCACGGGGACGGAAGAGATACGCAGTATTTT. Amino acid sequence: CASSHGDGRDTQYF.